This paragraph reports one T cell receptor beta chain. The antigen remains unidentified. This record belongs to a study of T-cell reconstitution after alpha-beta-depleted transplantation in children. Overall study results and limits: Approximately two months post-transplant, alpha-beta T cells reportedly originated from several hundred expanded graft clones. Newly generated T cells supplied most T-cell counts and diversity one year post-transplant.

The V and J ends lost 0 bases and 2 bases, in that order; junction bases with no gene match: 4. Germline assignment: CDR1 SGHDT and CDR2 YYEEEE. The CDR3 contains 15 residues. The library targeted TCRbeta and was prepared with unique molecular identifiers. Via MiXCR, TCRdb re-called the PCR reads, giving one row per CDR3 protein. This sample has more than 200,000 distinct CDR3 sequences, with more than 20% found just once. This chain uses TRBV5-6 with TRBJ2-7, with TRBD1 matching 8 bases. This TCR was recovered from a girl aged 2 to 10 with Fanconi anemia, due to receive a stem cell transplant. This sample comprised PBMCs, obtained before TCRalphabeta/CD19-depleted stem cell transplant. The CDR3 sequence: CASSLAGRGPYEQYF. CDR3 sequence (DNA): TGTGCCAGCAGCTTGGCAGGCAGGGGGCCCTACGAGCAGTACTTC.